These T cell receptor beta chains were read from a single sample in a study of blood T cell repertoires in COVID-19. Generated by immunoSEQ multiplex PCR, the TCRdb table keeps only in-frame clones and is missing some. In the table there are 120,000 or so clones, 85% to 90% of which are singletons. The sample was peripheral blood. These receptors originate from a man between 50 and 59 years old with acute or convalescent COVID-19. The CDR3 runs from the conserved cysteine through the conserved F or W. The order of the fields is J gene, D gene, clone size, V gene, CDR3 protein, CDR3 DNA. A D gene is named only where the DNA matches it firmly. Size is stated for part of the rows, as once, few or many counts, or as a class when the clone is expanded.

>TRBJ2-3|TRBD1|-|TRBV28
CASSPWDRGGTDTQYF
TGTGCCAGCAGCCCCTGGGACAGGGGAGGCACAGATACGCAGTATTTT
>TRBJ2-6|-|-|TRBV5-6
CASSSPRSGANVLTF
TGTGCCAGCAGCTCCCCCCGCTCTGGGGCCAACGTCCTGACTTTC
>TRBJ2-3|-|once|TRBV9
CASSPPRTGTDTQYF
TGTGCCAGCAGCCCACCCCGGACAGGCACAGATACGCAGTATTTT
>TRBJ2-1|TRBD2|-|TRBV3-1/TRBV3-2
CASSLQALAGDYNEQFF
TGTGCCAGCAGCTTACAGGCACTAGCGGGAGACTACAATGAGCAGTTCTTC
>TRBJ2-5|TRBD1|-|TRBV6-5
CASSPGQGLLETQYF
TGTGCCAGCAGCCCCGGACAGGGTCTTTTGGAGACCCAGTACTTC
>TRBJ1-6|-|-|TRBV12-3/TRBV12-4
CASSLRDAPLHF
TGTGCCAGCAGTTTAAGAGATGCTCCCCTCCACTTT
>TRBJ2-2|-|-|TRBV27
CASSSTGELFF
TGTGCCAGCAGTTCTACCGGGGAGCTGTTTTTT
>TRBJ2-7|-|-|TRBV19
CASSIQRSAIEQYF
TGTGCCAGTAGTATACAGCGATCGGCGATCGAGCAGTACTTC
>TRBJ2-3|-|-|TRBV19
CASSIPGGTDTQYF
TGTGCCAGTAGTATCCCAGGGGGCACAGATACGCAGTATTTT
>TRBJ2-7|TRBD2|-|TRBV18
CASSLRDRTSTSGPSYEQYF
TGTGCCAGCTCACTCCGTGACAGAACCTCAACTAGCGGTCCCTCCTACGAGCAGTACTTC
>TRBJ2-7|TRBD1|once|TRBV29-1
CSVGTANTASYEQYF
TGCAGCGTAGGGACAGCAAACACTGCATCCTACGAGCAGTACTTC
>TRBJ2-7|-|-|TRBV4-1
CASSQAIGLIYEQYF
TGCGCCAGCAGCCAAGCGATCGGTCTTATCTACGAGCAGTACTTC
>TRBJ1-2|-|-|TRBV6-1
CASSEAWQGEIYGYTF
TGTGCCAGCAGTGAAGCGTGGCAGGGCGAAATCTATGGCTACACCTTC
>TRBJ2-1|-|-|TRBV6-2/TRBV6-3
CASSSSDTYNEQFF
TGTGCCAGCAGTTCCTCGGACACCTACAATGAGCAGTTCTTC
>TRBJ1-2|-|-|TRBV6-5
CASRKQGYGYTF
TGTGCCAGCAGGAAACAGGGCTATGGCTACACCTTC
>TRBJ2-2|-|-|TRBV6-5
CASSPGDTGELFF
TGTGCCAGCAGTCCAGGGGACACCGGGGAGCTGTTTTTT
>TRBJ1-5|TRBD1|-|TRBV19
CASRQGKGPQHF
TGTGCCAGTAGACAGGGGAAGGGGCCCCAGCATTTT
>TRBJ1-2|-|-|TRBV5-1
CASSLDAGRDYGYTF
TGCGCCAGCAGCTTGGACGCAGGGCGTGACTATGGCTACACCTTC
>TRBJ2-2|TRBD2|-|TRBV5-1
CASSIYSSGNTGELFF
TGCGCCAGCAGCATATACTCTAGCGGTAACACCGGGGAGCTGTTTTTT
>TRBJ1-1|-|-|TRBV19
CASRPDRNTEAFF
TGTGCCAGTAGACCGGACAGGAACACTGAAGCTTTCTTT
>TRBJ2-6|-|-|TRBV7-8
CASSSSLSGANVLTF
TGTGCCAGCAGCTCGAGCCTCTCTGGGGCCAACGTCCTGACTTTC
>TRBJ1-1|-|-|TRBV3-1/TRBV3-2
CASSPTDREAEAFF
TGTGCCAGCAGCCCTACTGACCGGGAGGCTGAAGCTTTCTTT
>TRBJ2-7|TRBD2|-|TRBV11-3
CASSRGGGGTYEQYF
TGTGCCAGCAGCCGAGGCGGCGGGGGGACCTACGAGCAGTACTTC
>TRBJ2-7|TRBD2|-|TRBV5-1
CASSSSGGAYEQYF
TGCGCCAGCAGCTCTAGCGGGGGGGCCTACGAGCAGTACTTC
>TRBJ2-2|-|once|TRBV18
CASSPSAPNTGELFF
TGTGCCAGCTCACCATCAGCGCCGAACACCGGGGAGCTGTTTTTT
>TRBJ2-2|-|-|TRBV12-5
CASGSLAGELFF
TGTGCTAGTGGTTCCCTCGCCGGGGAGCTGTTTTTT
>TRBJ2-1|-|few|TRBV5-1
CASWRDQGNEQFF
TGCGCCAGTTGGCGGGACCAAGGCAATGAGCAGTTCTTC
>TRBJ1-1|-|-|TRBV19
CASSTGRGGTEAFF
TGTGCCAGTAGTACGGGGCGAGGGGGAACTGAAGCTTTCTTT
>TRBJ2-1|-|many|TRBV15
CATSSTQGFSDEQFF
TGTGCCACCAGCAGTACCCAGGGGTTTAGTGATGAGCAGTTCTTC
>TRBJ2-3|TRBD2|-|TRBV3-1/TRBV3-2
CASSQDTGAGSDTQYF
TGTGCCAGCAGCCAAGATACGGGAGCGGGGTCAGATACGCAGTATTTT
>TRBJ2-2|-|-|TRBV19
CASSTGFGTYTGELFF
TGTGCCAGTAGTACGGGTTTTGGGACTTACACCGGGGAGCTGTTTTTT
>TRBJ2-7|TRBD1|-|TRBV7-9
CASSRVRTGISEQYF
TGTGCCAGCAGCAGGGTTCGGACAGGGATCAGCGAGCAGTACTTC
>TRBJ1-2|-|-|TRBV3-1/TRBV3-2
CASSQDRGDSGPRGYTF
TGTGCCAGCAGCCAAGATCGGGGGGACTCAGGGCCCCGTGGCTACACCTTC
>TRBJ1-2|-|-|TRBV5-1
CASSLLQGDGYTF
TGCGCCAGCAGCTTACTACAGGGAGATGGCTACACCTTC
>TRBJ1-1|-|-|TRBV5-1
CASSIGTLNTEAFF
TGCGCCAGCAGCATCGGGACACTGAACACTGAAGCTTTCTTT
>TRBJ1-2|TRBD1|-|TRBV19
CASRPVRTGGDGYTF
TGTGCCAGTAGGCCGGTGAGGACAGGGGGCGATGGCTACACCTTC
>TRBJ2-5|TRBD2|-|TRBV2
CASSLGLAGVEETQYF
TGTGCCAGCAGTTTGGGACTAGCGGGAGTGGAAGAGACCCAGTACTTC
>TRBJ2-7|TRBD1|-|TRBV27
CASEDRAGEQYF
TGTGCCAGCGAGGACAGGGCCGGCGAGCAGTACTTC
>TRBJ1-5|TRBD1|once|TRBV6-5
CASRQGQGGNQPQHF
TGTGCCAGCAGGCAAGGACAGGGGGGGAATCAGCCCCAGCATTTT
>TRBJ2-7|TRBD2|-|TRBV6-5
CASSSMGGRAYEQYF
TGTGCCAGCAGTTCTATGGGCGGGAGGGCCTACGAGCAGTACTTC
>TRBJ1-2|TRBD1|-|TRBV19
CASSRSGTGGTIAGYTF
TGTGCCAGTAGTAGATCCGGGACAGGGGGTACAATCGCTGGCTACACCTTC
>TRBJ2-7|-|-|TRBV5-1
CASSLEGIGFYEQYF
TGCGCCAGCAGCTTGGAGGGGATCGGTTTCTACGAGCAGTACTTC
>TRBJ1-5|-|-|TRBV4-1
CASSGEGQNSNQPQHF
TGCGCCAGCAGCGGAGAGGGACAAAATAGCAATCAGCCCCAGCATTTT
>TRBJ2-1|TRBD2|-|TRBV12-3/TRBV12-4
CASTVQAGNEQFF
TGTGCCAGCACCGTCCAAGCGGGAAATGAGCAGTTCTTC
>TRBJ2-1|-|once|TRBV11-2
CASSLLNTYNEQFF
TGTGCCAGCAGCTTACTCAACACGTACAATGAGCAGTTCTTC
>TRBJ2-2|TRBD2|-|TRBV28
CASTPARGGGSRGELFF
TGTGCCAGCACCCCTGCACGCGGGGGAGGAAGTCGGGGGGAGCTGTTTTTT
>TRBJ1-2|-|-|TRBV18
CASTPGAAAYGYTF
TGTGCCAGCACCCCGGGAGCAGCGGCCTATGGCTACACCTTC
>TRBJ1-5|-|-|TRBV12-2
CASRYQDGGDGQNQPQHF
TGTGCAAGTCGCTATCAAGACGGTGGGGACGGACAGAATCAGCCCCAGCATTTT
>TRBJ1-1|-|once|TRBV19
CASSIAVVNTEAFF
TGTGCCAGTAGTATCGCAGTGGTGAACACTGAAGCTTTCTTT
>TRBJ2-1|TRBD2|-|TRBV18
CASSEGTTPYNEQFF
TGTGCCAGCTCAGAGGGGACTACCCCCTACAATGAGCAGTTCTTC
>TRBJ2-3|TRBD2|-|TRBV11-2
CASSLVWGTSGKRVDTQYF
TGTGCCAGCAGCTTAGTGTGGGGGACTAGCGGGAAACGAGTGGATACGCAGTATTTT